This T cell receptor (beta chain) was sequenced during a study of Ad26.COV2.S vaccination and SARS-CoV-2 variants. Study results and caveats: It was reported that spike-specific CD8+ and CD4+ T cell responses were substantially broad after vaccination.

The table came from immunoSEQ multiplex PCR; TCRdb's copy has only in-frame clones and leaves some out. Of around 300,000 clones detected, roughly 90% appear once; the ten largest clones hold about 10%. As regards this clone: Its antigen is not known.

The treatment denotes: around 19 received Ad26.COV2.S at low or high dose, single or two shots; about 5 received placebo; per-sample allocation not given. Day 63 following the first vaccine or placebo injection was when the samples were taken. Between the trimmed V and J ends, which lost 3 bases and 6 bases, there was a span of 15 bases. Germline V gene data show CDR1 as KGHSH and CDR2 as LQKENI. This CDR3 spans 16 amino acids. Material: peripheral blood, obtained in a trial of Ad26.COV2.S vaccine versus placebo. This sequence joins TRBV18 and TRBJ1-6; TRBD1 is a possible D gene (5 bases). The receptor's source is a person aged 18-65 years who received the Ad26.COV2.S COVID-19 vaccine or a placebo. The CDR3 spells CASSPPGRNFNSPLHF. As DNA, the CDR3 is TGTGCCAGCTCACCGCCGGGACGGAACTTTAATTCACCCCTCCACTTT.